The clone carrying this TCR beta chain was counted a few times. Its matching antigen is unknown. Breast cancer patients provided tissue from their axillary draining lymph nodes. These data are taken from a study of breast tumors, draining lymph nodes, adjacent tissues. This CDR3 region has 15 residues. V shed 8 bases and J 6 bases; nucleotides not matched to a gene: 12. The germline V gene encodes CDR1 DFQATT and CDR2 SNEGSKA (reference sequence). Study results and limitations: Tumor and nontumor repertoires were significantly more similar in luminal-like than in basal-like breast cancer. Tumors had less TCR diversity than lymph nodes, more than nontumor tissue.

TCRdb passed the multiplex PCR reads through MiXCR, listing each CDR3 protein once. This sample yields over 200,000 distinct CDR3 sequences, of which less than 40% are seen a single time; under 4.5% belongs to the top ten. The sequencing sample was made of axillary lymph node tissue. The chain couples TRBV20-1 to TRBJ2-3, with 12 positions matching TRBD2. The sequence came from a female donor with breast cancer. Some clones in this sample may be carry-over from other donors' samples. This CDR3 is CSPKPGTSGFDTQYF. CDR3 in DNA: TGCAGTCCAAAACCCGGGACTAGCGGGTTTGATACGCAGTATTTT.